This is a list of T cell receptor beta chains from one sample in a study of STAT5B mutations in CD4+ large granular lymphocyte leukemia. Only in-frame clones appear in the TCRdb table, and some are missing; sequencing was by immunoSEQ multiplex PCR. Among about 32,000 clones listed, 55% to 80% were seen once. Sequenced: CD4+ T cells from blood buffy coats. These receptors all come from a human donor in good health. Both conserved end residues are part of each CDR3. The order of the fields is clone size, CDR3 length, V gene, J gene, D gene, CDR3 protein, CDR3 DNA. The D gene is left open where the match is weak. Only some rows state a clone size, as once, few, many or a class for expanded clones.

>.|15|TRBV6-5|TRBJ2-3|.
CASSPLDRRTDTQYF
TGTGCCAGCAGCCCCCTAGACCGCCGCACAGATACGCAGTATTTT
>.|15|TRBV28|TRBJ1-6|TRBD1
CASNTGGAYNSPLHF
TGTGCCAGCAACACAGGGGGCGCTTATAATTCACCCCTCCACTTT
>.|15|TRBV27|TRBJ1-5|TRBD1
CASSLSRGVGQPQHF
TGTGCCAGCAGTTTATCCAGGGGGGTGGGTCAGCCCCAGCATTTT
>.|11|TRBV20-1|TRBJ2-2|TRBD2
CSARGEGELFF
TGCAGTGCGCGGGGGGAAGGGGAGCTGTTTTTT
>.|18|TRBV11-2|TRBJ2-2|TRBD2
CASSRGLAGASGTGELFF
TGTGCCAGCAGCCGCGGACTAGCGGGGGCCTCGGGGACCGGGGAGCTGTTTTTT
>few|15|TRBV7-9|TRBJ1-1|.
CASSPNRELGTEAFF
TGTGCCAGCAGCCCAAACAGGGAGCTAGGCACTGAAGCTTTCTTT
>.|14|TRBV19|TRBJ1-5|.
CASRTVGVNQPQHF
TGTGCCAGTAGGACTGTAGGCGTCAATCAGCCCCAGCATTTT
>.|13|TRBV4-3|TRBJ1-5|.
CASTQGGNQPQHF
TGCGCCAGCACCCAAGGGGGGAATCAGCCCCAGCATTTT
>.|15|TRBV4-3|TRBJ1-2|.
CASSQGSGSDYGYTF
TGCGCCAGCAGCCAAGGGTCAGGGAGCGACTATGGCTACACCTTC
>few|14|TRBV9|TRBJ1-6|TRBD1
CASSVAGTGSPLHF
TGTGCCAGCAGCGTAGCAGGGACAGGATCACCCCTCCACTTT
>.|15|TRBV7-2|TRBJ2-3|TRBD2
CASSLLSGGTDTQYF
TGTGCCAGCAGCTTACTGAGCGGGGGTACAGATACGCAGTATTTT
>few|14|TRBV19|TRBJ1-2|.
CASSRGDGNYGYTF
TGTGCCAGTAGTCGAGGGGACGGAAACTATGGCTACACCTTC
>.|15|TRBV19|TRBJ1-5|.
CASSPQVWGGQPQHF
TGTGCCAGTAGTCCCCAGGTGTGGGGTGGTCAGCCCCAGCATTTT
>.|14|TRBV7-9|TRBJ2-3|.
CASSLILDTDTQYF
TGTGCCAGCAGCTTAATACTAGACACAGATACGCAGTATTTT
>.|14|TRBV5-1|TRBJ2-3|.
CASSQGLAADTQYF
TGCGCCAGCAGCCAAGGACTGGCCGCAGATACGCAGTATTTT
>.|17|TRBV5-1|TRBJ2-2|.
CASSLVPSLDGTGELFF
TGCGCCAGCAGCTTGGTGCCCAGTCTGGATGGTACCGGGGAGCTGTTTTTT
>.|12|TRBV29-1|TRBJ1-3|.
CSVRGQGNTIYF
TGCAGCGTTCGTGGACAAGGAAACACCATATATTTT